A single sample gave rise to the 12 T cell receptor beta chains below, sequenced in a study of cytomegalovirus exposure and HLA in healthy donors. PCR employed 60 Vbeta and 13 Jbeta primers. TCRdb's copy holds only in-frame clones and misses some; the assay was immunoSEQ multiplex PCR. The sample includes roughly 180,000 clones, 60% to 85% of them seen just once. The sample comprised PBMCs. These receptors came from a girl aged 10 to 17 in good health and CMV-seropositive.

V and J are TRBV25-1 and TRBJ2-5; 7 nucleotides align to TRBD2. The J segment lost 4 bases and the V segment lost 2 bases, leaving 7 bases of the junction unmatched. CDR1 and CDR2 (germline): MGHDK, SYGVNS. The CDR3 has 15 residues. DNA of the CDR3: TGTGCCAGCAGTGAAGGGGACTACCTCCGAGAGACCCAGTACTTC. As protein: CASSEGDYLRETQYF.

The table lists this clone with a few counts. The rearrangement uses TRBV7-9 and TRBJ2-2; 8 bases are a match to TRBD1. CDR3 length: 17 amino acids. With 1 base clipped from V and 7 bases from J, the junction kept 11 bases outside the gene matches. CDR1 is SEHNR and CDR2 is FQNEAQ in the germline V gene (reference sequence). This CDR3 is CASSLGVGTGKGGELFF. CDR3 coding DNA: TGTGCCAGCAGCTTAGGAGTAGGGACAGGAAAAGGCGGGGAGCTGTTTTTT.

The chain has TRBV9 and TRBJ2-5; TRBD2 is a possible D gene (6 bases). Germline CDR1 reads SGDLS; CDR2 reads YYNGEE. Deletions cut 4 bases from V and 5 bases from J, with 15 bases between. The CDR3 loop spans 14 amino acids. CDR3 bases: TGTGCCAGCAGCCGACGGGGAGGAATGGAGACCCAGTACTTC. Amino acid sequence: CASSRRGGMETQYF.

The CDR3 region is CASSPGGNLQETQYF. The CDR3 DNA is TGTGCCAGCAGCCCAGGGGGGAACCTCCAAGAGACCCAGTACTTC. This chain uses TRBV7-9 with TRBJ2-5; D is perhaps TRBD1 (7 bases). CDR3 length equals 15 residues. Germline values: CDR1 SEHNR, CDR2 FQNEAQ (reference sequence). The V and J ends lost 5 bases and 1 base respectively, with 14 bases between them.

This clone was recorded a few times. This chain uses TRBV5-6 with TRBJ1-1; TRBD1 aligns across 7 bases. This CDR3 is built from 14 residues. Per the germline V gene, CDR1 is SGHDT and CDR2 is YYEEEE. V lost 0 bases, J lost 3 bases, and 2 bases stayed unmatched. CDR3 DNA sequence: TGTGCCAGCAGCTTGGAGACAGGGTACACTGAAGCTTTCTTT. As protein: CASSLETGYTEAFF.

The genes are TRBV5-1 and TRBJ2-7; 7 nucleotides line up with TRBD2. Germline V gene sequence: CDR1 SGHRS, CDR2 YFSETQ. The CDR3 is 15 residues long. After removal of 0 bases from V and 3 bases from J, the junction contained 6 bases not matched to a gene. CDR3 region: CASSLGSGIDYEQYF. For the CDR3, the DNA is TGCGCCAGCAGCTTGGGGAGCGGGATTGACTACGAGCAGTACTTC.

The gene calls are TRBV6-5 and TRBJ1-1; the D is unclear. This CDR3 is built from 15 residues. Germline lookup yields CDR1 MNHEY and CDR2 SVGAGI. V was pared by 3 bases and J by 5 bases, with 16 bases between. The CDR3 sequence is CASSYLGGWWTEAFF. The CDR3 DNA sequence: TGTGCCAGCAGTTATCTTGGAGGCTGGTGGACTGAAGCTTTCTTT.

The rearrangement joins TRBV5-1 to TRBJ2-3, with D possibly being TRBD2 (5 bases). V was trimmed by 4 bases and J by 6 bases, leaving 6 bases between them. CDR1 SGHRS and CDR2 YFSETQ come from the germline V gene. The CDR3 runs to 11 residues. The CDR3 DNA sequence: TGCGCCAGCAGCCGGAGGGATACGCAGTATTTT. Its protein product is CASSRRDTQYF.

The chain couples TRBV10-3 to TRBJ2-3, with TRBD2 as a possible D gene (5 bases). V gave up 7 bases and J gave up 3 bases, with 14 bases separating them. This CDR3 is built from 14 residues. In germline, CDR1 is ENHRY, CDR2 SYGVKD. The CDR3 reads CAINREDGTDTQYF. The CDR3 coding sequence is TGTGCCATCAACCGGGAAGATGGGACAGATACGCAGTATTTT.

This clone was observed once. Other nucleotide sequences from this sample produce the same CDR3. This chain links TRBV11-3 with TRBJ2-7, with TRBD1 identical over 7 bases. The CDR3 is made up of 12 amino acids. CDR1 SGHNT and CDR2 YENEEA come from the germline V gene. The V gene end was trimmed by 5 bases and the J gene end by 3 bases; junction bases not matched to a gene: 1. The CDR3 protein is CASSRDSYEQYF. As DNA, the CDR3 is TGTGCCAGCAGCCGGGACAGCTACGAGCAGTACTTC. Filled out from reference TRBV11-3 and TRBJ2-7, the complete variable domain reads EAGVVQSPRYKIIEKKQPVAFWCNPISGHNTLYWYLQNLGQGPELLIRYENEEAVDDSQLPKDRFSAERLKGVDSTLKIQPAELGDSAVYLCASSRDSYEQYFGPGTRLTVT.

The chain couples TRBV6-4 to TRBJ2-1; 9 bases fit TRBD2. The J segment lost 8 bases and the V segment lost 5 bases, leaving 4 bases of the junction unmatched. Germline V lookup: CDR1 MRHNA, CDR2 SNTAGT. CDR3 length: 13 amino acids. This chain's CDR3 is CASSSSGGHEQFF. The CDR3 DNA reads TGTGCCAGCAGTTCGAGCGGGGGGCATGAGCAGTTCTTC.

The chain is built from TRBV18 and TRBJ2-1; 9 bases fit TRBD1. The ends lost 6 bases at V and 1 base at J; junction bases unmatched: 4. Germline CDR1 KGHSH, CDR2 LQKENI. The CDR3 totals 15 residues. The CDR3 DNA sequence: TGTGCCAGCTCGCCTGGGACAGGGTCCTACAATGAGCAGTTCTTC. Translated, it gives CASSPGTGSYNEQFF.